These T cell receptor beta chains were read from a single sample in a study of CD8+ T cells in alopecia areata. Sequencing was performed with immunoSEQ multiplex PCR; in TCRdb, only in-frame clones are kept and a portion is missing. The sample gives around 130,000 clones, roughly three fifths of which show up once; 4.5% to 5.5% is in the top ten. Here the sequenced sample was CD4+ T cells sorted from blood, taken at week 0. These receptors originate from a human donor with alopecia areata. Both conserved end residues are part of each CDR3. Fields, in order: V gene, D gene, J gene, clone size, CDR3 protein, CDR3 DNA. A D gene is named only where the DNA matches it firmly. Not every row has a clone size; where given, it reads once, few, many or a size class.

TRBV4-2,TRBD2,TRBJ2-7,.,CASSQEGLAGVEQYF,TGTGCCAGCAGCCAAGAGGGACTAGCGGGAGTCGAGCAGTACTTC
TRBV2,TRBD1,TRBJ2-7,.,CASTTAGGSPSYEQYF,TGTGCCAGCACCACGGCAGGGGGCTCCCCCTCCTACGAGCAGTACTTC
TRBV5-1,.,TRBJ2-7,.,CASSPTGYEQYF,TGCGCCAGCAGCCCGACCGGGTACGAGCAGTACTTC
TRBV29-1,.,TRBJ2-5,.,CSVRSGETQYF,TGCAGCGTTCGTTCGGGGGAGACCCAGTACTTC
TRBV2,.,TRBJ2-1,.,CASTTQQGNEQFF,TGTGCCAGCACCACCCAACAGGGCAATGAGCAGTTCTTC
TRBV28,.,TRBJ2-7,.,CASEKDSREQYF,TGTGCCAGCGAAAAAGACTCGAGGGAGCAGTACTTC
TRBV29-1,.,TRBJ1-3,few,CSVARNSGNTIYF,TGCAGCGTTGCACGGAACTCTGGAAACACCATATATTTT
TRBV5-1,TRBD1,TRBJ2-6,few,CASSLGTGGSVSGANVLTF,TGCGCCAGCAGCCTCGGGACAGGGGGTAGTGTATCTGGGGCCAACGTCCTGACTTTC
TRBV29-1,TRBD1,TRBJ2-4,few,CSVRQGSKNIQYF,TGCAGCGTCCGACAGGGTTCCAAAAACATTCAGTACTTC
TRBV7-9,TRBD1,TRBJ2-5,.,CASSLKGATETQYF,TGTGCCAGCAGCTTAAAGGGGGCTACCGAGACCCAGTACTTC
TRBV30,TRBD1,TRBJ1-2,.,CAWSPKGTGSYGYTF,TGTGCCTGGAGTCCCAAGGGGACAGGGTCCTATGGCTACACCTTC
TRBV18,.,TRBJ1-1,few,CASSPIRSQNTEAFF,TGTGCCAGCTCACCCATTAGATCTCAGAACACTGAAGCTTTCTTT
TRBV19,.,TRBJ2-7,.,CASSITGTYEQYF,TGTGCCAGTAGTATTACAGGGACCTACGAGCAGTACTTC
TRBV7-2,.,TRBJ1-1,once,CASSGGQDTEAFF,TGTGCCAGCAGCGGAGGGCAGGACACTGAAGCTTTCTTT
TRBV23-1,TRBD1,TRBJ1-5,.,CASSQSGIGQANQPQHF,TGCGCCAGCAGTCAATCTGGCATAGGACAGGCGAATCAGCCCCAGCATTTT
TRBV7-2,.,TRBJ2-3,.,CASSSQFGGDTQYF,TGTGCCAGCAGCTCACAGTTTGGAGGAGATACGCAGTATTTT
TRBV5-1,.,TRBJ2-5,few,CASSDLETQYF,TGCGCCAGCAGCGATTTAGAGACCCAGTACTTC
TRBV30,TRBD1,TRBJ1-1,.,CAWSDTDRGAFF,TGTGCCTGGAGTGATACGGACAGGGGAGCTTTCTTT
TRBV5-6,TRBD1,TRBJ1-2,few,CASSLSGGEGNGYTF,TGTGCCAGCAGCTTGTCAGGGGGCGAGGGTAATGGCTACACCTTC
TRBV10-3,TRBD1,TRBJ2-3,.,CASTGASTDTQYF,TGTGCCAGCACAGGGGCTAGCACAGATACGCAGTATTTT
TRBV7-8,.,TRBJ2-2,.,CASSLDGHTGELFF,TGTGCCAGCAGCTTAGACGGGCACACCGGGGAGCTGTTTTTT
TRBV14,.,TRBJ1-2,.,CASSQGRDYGYTF,TGTGCCAGCAGCCAAGGCCGAGACTATGGCTACACCTTC
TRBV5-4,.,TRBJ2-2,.,CASGRNTGELFF,TGTGCCAGCGGGAGAAACACCGGGGAGCTGTTTTTT
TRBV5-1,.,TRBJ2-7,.,CASSSPGRNYEQYF,TGCGCCAGCAGCTCTCCGGGACGTAATTACGAGCAGTACTTC
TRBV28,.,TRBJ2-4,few,CASKRVSVAKNIQYF,TGTGCCAGCAAGAGGGTGTCAGTAGCCAAAAACATTCAGTACTTC
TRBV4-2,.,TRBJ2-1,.,CASSQEMLAGSYNEQFF,TGTGCCAGCAGCCAAGAAATGCTCGCGGGCTCCTACAATGAGCAGTTCTTC
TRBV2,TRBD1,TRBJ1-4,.,CASSELGQGTTNEKLFF,TGTGCCAGCAGTGAATTGGGACAGGGGACAACTAATGAAAAACTGTTTTTT
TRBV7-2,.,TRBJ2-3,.,CASSVPGDTQYF,TGTGCCAGCAGTGTACCGGGAGATACGCAGTATTTT
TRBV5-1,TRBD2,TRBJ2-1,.,CASSPGTSGEQFF,TGCGCCAGCAGTCCCGGGACTAGCGGTGAGCAGTTCTTC
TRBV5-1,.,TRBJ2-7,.,CASSSPGAAEQYF,TGCGCCAGCAGCTCGCCTGGGGCCGCCGAGCAGTACTTC
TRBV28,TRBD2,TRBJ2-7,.,CASSSVAGLNYEQYF,TGTGCCAGCAGTTCCGTAGCGGGACTTAACTACGAGCAGTACTTC
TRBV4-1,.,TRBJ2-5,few,CASSQDHWETQYF,TGCGCCAGCAGCCAAGATCACTGGGAGACCCAGTACTTC
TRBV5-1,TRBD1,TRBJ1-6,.,CASSLGQGVDSPLHF,TGCGCCAGCAGCTTGGGACAGGGAGTTGACTCACCCCTCCACTTT
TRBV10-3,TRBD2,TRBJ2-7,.,CAISEGSGSYEQYF,TGTGCCATCAGTGAGGGCAGCGGGAGTTACGAGCAGTACTTC
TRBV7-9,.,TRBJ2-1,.,CASSPAVNTHGEQFF,TGTGCCAGCAGCCCCGCGGTAAACACCCATGGTGAGCAGTTCTTC
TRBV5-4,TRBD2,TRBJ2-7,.,CASTKRGGHEQYF,TGTGCCAGCACGAAGCGCGGGGGGCACGAGCAGTACTTC
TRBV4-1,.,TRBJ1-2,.,CASSQEDTHEGYGYTF,TGCGCCAGCAGCCAAGAAGACACCCACGAGGGCTATGGCTACACCTTC
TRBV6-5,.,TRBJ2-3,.,CASRSPGLDTQYF,TGTGCCAGCAGGTCACCAGGGTTAGATACGCAGTATTTT
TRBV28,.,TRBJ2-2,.,CASSGRLGNTGELFF,TGTGCCAGCAGCGGTAGACTAGGAAACACCGGGGAGCTGTTTTTT
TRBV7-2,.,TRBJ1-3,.,CASSPGTPGNTIYF,TGTGCCAGCAGCCCCGGGACTCCTGGAAACACCATATATTTT
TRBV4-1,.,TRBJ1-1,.,CASSQVNRVVVNTEAFF,TGCGCCAGCAGCCAAGTGAACAGGGTAGTTGTGAACACTGAAGCTTTCTTT
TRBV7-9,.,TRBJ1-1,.,CASNLLGVAEAFF,TGTGCCAGCAACCTTCTGGGAGTCGCTGAAGCTTTCTTT
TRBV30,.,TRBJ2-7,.,CAWRTRGFVYEQYF,TGTGCCTGGAGGACCCGGGGGTTTGTCTACGAGCAGTACTTC
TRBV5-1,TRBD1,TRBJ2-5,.,CASSLGRTGIRETQYF,TGCGCCAGCAGCTTGGGGAGGACAGGGATCAGGGAGACCCAGTACTTC
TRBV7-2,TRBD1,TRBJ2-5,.,CASSFIPDRGFGTQYF,TGTGCCAGCAGCTTTATCCCGGACAGGGGCTTCGGGACCCAGTACTTC
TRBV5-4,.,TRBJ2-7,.,CASSSRETYYEQYF,TGTGCCAGCAGCTCAAGGGAAACCTACTACGAGCAGTACTTC
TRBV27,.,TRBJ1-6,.,CASSRDTPAEVASPLHF,TGTGCCAGCAGCCGAGATACCCCGGCCGAGGTGGCTTCACCCCTCCACTTT
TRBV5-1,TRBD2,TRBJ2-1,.,CASSSFGTSGPTPYNEQFF,TGCGCCAGCAGCTCGTTTGGGACTAGCGGTCCAACTCCATACAATGAGCAGTTCTTC
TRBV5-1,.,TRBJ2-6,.,CASSGAGISGANVLTF,TGCGCCAGCAGCGGGGCGGGGATCTCTGGGGCCAACGTCCTGACTTTC
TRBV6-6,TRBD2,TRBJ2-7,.,CASSWVLAGYEQYF,TGTGCCAGCAGTTGGGTACTAGCGGGCTACGAGCAGTACTTC
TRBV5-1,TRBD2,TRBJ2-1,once,CASSRTSGRTSYNEQFF,TGCGCCAGCAGCAGGACTAGCGGGAGGACCTCCTACAATGAGCAGTTCTTC
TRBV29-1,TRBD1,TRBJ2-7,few,CSATPGQGGSYEQYF,TGCAGCGCGACCCCGGGACAGGGGGGTTCCTACGAGCAGTACTTC
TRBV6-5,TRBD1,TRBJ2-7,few,CASSPNRDRIYEQYF,TGTGCCAGCAGTCCGAACCGGGACAGAATCTACGAGCAGTACTTC